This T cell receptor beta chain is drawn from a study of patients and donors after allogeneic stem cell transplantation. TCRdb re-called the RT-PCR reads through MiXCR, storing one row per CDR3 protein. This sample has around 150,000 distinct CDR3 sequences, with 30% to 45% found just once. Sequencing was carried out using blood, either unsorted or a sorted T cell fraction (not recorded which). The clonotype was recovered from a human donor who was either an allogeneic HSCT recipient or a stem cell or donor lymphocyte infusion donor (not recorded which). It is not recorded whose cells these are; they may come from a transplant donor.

Here the CDR3 reads CASSRRSNNYGYTF. The CDR3 DNA sequence: TGTGCCAGCAGTCGACGGTCCAACAACTATGGCTACACCTTC. The chain joins TRBV28 to TRBJ1-2; D unresolved. CDR1 MDHEN and CDR2 SYDVKM come from the germline V gene. Trimming took off 5 bases at V and 2 bases at J, with 12 bases between the two ends. CDR3 length equals 14 residues.